One and the same sample provided the 3 T cell receptor beta chains below, sequenced in a study of blood T cell repertoires in COVID-19. Profiling relied on immunoSEQ multiplex PCR, and the TCRdb table lists in-frame clones only, not all of them. The table shows about 68,000 clones, with 80% to 90% occurring only once. Input material: peripheral blood. The receptors stem from a woman aged 55-70 years with acute or convalescent COVID-19.

This chain connects TRBV7-2 to TRBJ1-3, with D possibly matching TRBD1 (5 bases). CDR3 length equals 17 residues. Trimming removed 0 bases from V and 4 bases from J, with 16 bases in between. CDR1 is SGHTA and CDR2 is FQGNSA in the germline V gene. The CDR3, as DNA: TGTGCCAGCAGCTTAGCGGTCGCTGGGGGGAACGGAAACACCATATATTTT. Residues: CASSLAVAGGNGNTIYF.

The chain employs TRBV6-6 and TRBJ2-7, with D possibly being TRBD2 (7 bases). Trimming left V 7 bases short and J 7 bases short, with 17 bases between. The CDR3 spans 13 residues. Per the germline V gene, CDR1 is MNHNY and CDR2 is SVGAGI (reference sequence). CDR3 protein: CASKVEGGLEQYF. The CDR3, as DNA: TGTGCCAGCAAAGTTGAGGGGGGGCTTGAGCAGTACTTC.

This chain links TRBV6-5 with TRBJ1-1; D is undetermined. The CDR3 length is 13 residues. Trimming cost V 7 bases and J 0 bases, with 9 bases left between them. CDR1 MNHEY and CDR2 SVGAGI come from the germline V gene. The CDR3 loop reads CASIGLMNTEAFF. The DNA for the CDR3 is TGTGCCAGCATCGGACTCATGAACACTGAAGCTTTCTTT.